Following are 21 T cell receptor beta chains from one sample sequenced in a study of identical twins. MiXCR was run by TCRdb on the 5' RACE reads, yielding one entry per CDR3 protein. The repertoire holds hundreds of thousands of distinct CDR3 sequences, with under 25% as singletons. This same sample was also part of a study on yellow fever vaccine responses in identical twins.

The sequenced sample was CD4+ T cells sorted from blood. These receptors were taken from a woman aged 18-30 years in good health.

There are a few counts of this clonotype. This sequence joins TRBV11-2 and TRBJ2-3; D is perhaps TRBD1 (6 bases). V lost 1 base to trimming and J lost 3 bases, with 11 bases between them. From germline, CDR1 is SGHAT and CDR2 FQNNGV. The CDR3 has 15 amino acids. For the CDR3, the DNA is TGTGCCAGCAGCTTAGTCCCAGGGGAGACAGATACGCAGTATTTT. It specifies CASSLVPGETDTQYF. Drawing the rest from reference TRBV11-2 and TRBJ2-3, the complete variable domain is EAGVAQSPRYKIIEKRQSVAFWCNPISGHATLYWYQQILGQGPKLLIQFQNNGVVDDSQLPKDRFSAERLKGVDSTLKIQPAKLEDSAVYLCASSLVPGETDTQYFGPGTRLTVL.

This clonotype was seen only a few times. The rearrangement links TRBV5-1 to TRBJ2-5, with 7 bases aligning to TRBD2. The CDR3 length is 14 residues. Germline CDR1 is SGHRS and CDR2 is YFSETQ. The V gene end was trimmed by 4 bases and the J gene end by 2 bases; junction bases not matched to a gene: 5. The CDR3 DNA sequence: TGCGCCAGCAGCACAGCGGGACTTCAAGAGACCCAGTACTTC. Encoded protein: CASSTAGLQETQYF.

The table lists this clonotype with a few counts. The rearrangement joins TRBV5-1 to TRBJ2-7; D might be TRBD1 (6 bases). The germline gives CDR1 SGHRS, CDR2 YFSETQ. CDR3 length: 16 amino acids. V was cut by 1 base and J by 0 bases, with 14 bases left in between. CDR3 nucleotide sequence: TGCGCCAGCAGCTTGATCTGGGACACGATCTCCTACGAGCAGTACTTC. Translating it yields CASSLIWDTISYEQYF.

This clonotype has more than one count but fewer than ten. The chain has TRBV3-1 and TRBJ2-7; the match to TRBD2 covers 8 bases. The CDR3 runs to 17 residues. Per germline, CDR1 LGHDT and CDR2 YNNKEL (reference sequence). J was trimmed by 4 bases and V by 2 bases; bases with no gene match: 13. The chain's CDR3 is CASSQSPPGGRIYEQYF. The CDR3 DNA sequence: TGTGCCAGCAGCCAATCCCCCCCGGGAGGGAGAATATACGAGCAGTACTTC.

In its sample, this clonotype was seen a few times. The V and J genes are TRBV29-1 and TRBJ1-6; TRBD1 matches 7 bases. The V segment lost 8 bases and the J segment 10 bases; nucleotides outside the gene matches: 14. The CDR3 has 14 residues. CDR1 SQVTM and CDR2 ANQGSEA come from the germline V gene. CDR3 nucleotide sequence: TGCAGCCCCGGCGTAGACAGGGACGAGTCACCCCTCCACTTT. Encoded protein: CSPGVDRDESPLHF.

CDR3: CASSYWASGKPDTQYF. In DNA form, the CDR3 reads TGTGCCAGCAGTTACTGGGCTAGCGGGAAACCAGATACGCAGTATTTT. The J gene is TRBJ2-3, the V gene TRBV6-5, with 9 bases lining up with TRBD2. Germline V CDR1 and CDR2: MNHEY, SVGAGI. This CDR3 contains 16 residues. Unmatched junction bases numbered 6, after V lost 1 base and J lost 4 bases.

This clonotype was detected only a few times. The V call is TRBV6-1, the J call TRBJ2-3, with a weak D call TRBD1 (5 bases). Trimming left V 5 bases short and J 4 bases short, with 16 bases between. The CDR3 spans 15 residues. Germline assignment: CDR1 MNHNS and CDR2 SASEGT. The CDR3 DNA reads TGTGCCAGCAGTCCCCAGGGTCTAGTCGCAGATACGCAGTATTTT. It yields the protein CASSPQGLVADTQYF.

The chain uses TRBV5-5 and TRBJ2-3, with 8 bases that match TRBD2. V lost 4 bases and J lost 7; bases outside the gene matches: 11. Germline assignment: CDR1 SGHKS and CDR2 YYEKEE (reference sequence). The length of the CDR3 is 15 residues. CDR3 sequence: CASSTLAGKEYTQYF. CDR3 DNA: TGTGCCAGCAGCACCTTAGCGGGGAAAGAGTATACGCAGTATTTT.

This clonotype was recorded a few times. V usage is TRBV10-3 and J usage is TRBJ2-2; D is perhaps TRBD2 (6 bases). V was pared by 6 bases and J by 2 bases, with 10 bases between. Germline values: CDR1 ENHRY, CDR2 SYGVKD. The CDR3 length is 14 residues. The CDR3 coding sequence is TGTGCCATCAGGACCGGGACTAACACCGGGGAGCTGTTTTTT. It is translated as CAIRTGTNTGELFF.

This clonotype has a handful of counts. The chain is built from TRBV6-1 and TRBJ2-5; tentative D call: TRBD2 (5 bases). Looked up from germline, CDR1 is MNHNS and CDR2 is SASEGT. V was shortened by 1 base and J by 1 base, with 10 bases between the two germline ends. The CDR3 totals 15 residues. The CDR3 sequence: CASSEGVLAQETQYF. The CDR3 bases are TGTGCCAGCAGTGAAGGAGTTCTAGCCCAAGAGACCCAGTACTTC.

The CDR3 is CASSSRDWQPQHF. The CDR3 nucleotides are TGTGCCAGTAGTTCCCGGGACTGGCAGCCCCAGCATTTT. This chain links TRBV19 with TRBJ1-5; a possible D gene is TRBD1 (5 bases). Germline V gene data show CDR1 as LNHDA and CDR2 as SQIVND (reference sequence). The CDR3 is 13 residues long. V was trimmed by 5 bases and J by 7 bases, leaving 12 bases between them.

This chain joins TRBV11-1 and TRBJ2-3; D gene unclear. Germline V gene lookup returns CDR1 SGHAT and CDR2 FQDESV (reference sequence). CDR3 length: 14 residues. V lost 5 bases, J lost 2 bases, and 11 bases lay in between. CDR3 in DNA: TGTGCCAGCAGCAGTGCGAAACCCACAGATACGCAGTATTTT. Translation gives CASSSAKPTDTQYF.

The chain recombines TRBV18 with TRBJ1-1, with D perhaps TRBD1 (6 bases). CDR1 and CDR2 from the germline V gene are KGHSH and LQKENI. The CDR3 is 13 amino acids. V was clipped by 5 bases and J by 5 bases, with 12 bases between them. The CDR3 coding sequence is TGTGCCAGCTCAGAGGGGGGGCGGACTGAAGCTTTCTTT. It codes for CASSEGGRTEAFF.

This rearrangement joins TRBV5-5 to TRBJ2-1; 7 bases are a match to TRBD1. Trimming took 4 bases from V and 11 from J; bases not matched to a gene: 3. Germline CDR1 reads SGHKS; CDR2 reads YYEKEE (reference sequence). The CDR3 length is 11 residues. The CDR3 nucleotides are TGTGCCAGCAGCCGACAGGGAAAGCAGTTCTTC. The encoded protein is CASSRQGKQFF.

The chain recombines TRBV5-1 with TRBJ2-3; no clear D gene. Per the germline V gene, CDR1 is SGHRS and CDR2 is YFSETQ. CDR3 length: 16 amino acids. With 4 bases removed from V and 3 bases from J, the gap between germline ends came to 18 bases. The CDR3: CASSRESPSLTDTQYF. The CDR3 DNA reads TGCGCCAGCAGCAGAGAAAGCCCGAGCCTGACAGATACGCAGTATTTT.

The chain uses TRBV5-8 and TRBJ2-3; 9 bases align to TRBD2. Germline loops: CDR1 SGHTS, CDR2 YDEGEE. This CDR3 contains 17 residues. The V and J ends lost 0 bases and 3 bases, in that order; junction bases with no gene match: 8. The CDR3 DNA reads TGTGCCAGCAGCTTGGATTCCGATAGCGGGAGAACAGATACGCAGTATTTT. This encodes CASSLDSDSGRTDTQYF.

The chain has TRBV6-1 and TRBJ1-4; D perhaps matches TRBD1 (5 bases). Trimming took off 8 bases at V and 8 bases at J, with 18 bases between the two ends. The germline V gene encodes CDR1 MNHNS and CDR2 SASEGT. This CDR3 contains 14 residues. This CDR3 is CASGLGPSGEKLFF. The CDR3 bases are TGTGCCAGCGGGCTGGGACCGAGTGGGGAAAAACTGTTTTTT.

This clonotype was observed a handful of times. This sequence joins TRBV6-5 and TRBJ2-7; TRBD2 matches 7 bases. CDR1 is MNHEY, CDR2 SVGAGI, per germline. This CDR3 spans 16 amino acids. Trimming cost V 2 bases and J 4 bases; bases outside gene matches: 11. CDR3: CASSYLGSGPSYEQYF. The CDR3, as DNA: TGTGCCAGCAGTTACCTGGGTAGCGGGCCCTCATACGAGCAGTACTTC.

This clonotype was observed a handful of times. The V gene is TRBV12-3 or TRBV12-4, the J gene TRBJ2-2; D is perhaps TRBD1 or TRBD2 (5 bases each). The CDR3 length is 16 residues. Trimming pared 6 bases from V and 1 base from J, leaving 15 bases between. In DNA form, the CDR3 reads TGTGCCAGCAGCCTTGGGGGATCGGGGAACACCGGGGAGCTGTTTTTT. Protein: CASSLGGSGNTGELFF.

Remarks on this clonotype: One junction end does not reproduce the germline sequence, and a read error may be involved. The chain has TRBV5-1 and TRBJ2-6, with a tentative D call TRBD1 (5 bases). The CDR3 length is 21 residues. Germline V lookup: CDR1 SGHRS, CDR2 YFSETQ. The CDR3 sequence is CAISLGLLTGQPLSGANVLTF. CDR3 in DNA: TGCGCCATCAGCTTGGGGCTGCTAACAGGACAACCCTTATCTGGGGCCAACGTCCTGACTTTC. The full variable domain, with the rest looked up from reference TRBV5-1 and TRBJ2-6, is KAGVTQTPRYLIKTRGQQVTLSCSPISGHRSVSWYQQTPGQGLQFLFEYFSETQRNKGNFPGRFSGRQFSNSRSEMNVSTLELGDSALYLCAISLGLLTGQPLSGANVLTFGAGSRLTVL.

This clonotype occurred a few times. This sequence joins TRBV20-1 and TRBJ1-1; D is undetermined. Per the germline V gene, CDR1 is DFQATT and CDR2 is SNEGSKA (reference sequence). The CDR3 spans 13 residues. V was clipped by 0 bases and J by 1 base, with 6 bases between them. The CDR3: CSAREEANTEAFF. The CDR3, as DNA: TGCAGTGCTAGAGAGGAGGCGAACACTGAAGCTTTCTTT.